A selection of T cell receptor beta chains follows, all from one sample in a study of spatial heterogeneity in lung cancer. TCRdb recomputed calls from the 5' RACE reads with MiXCR, one row per CDR3 protein. The table lists fewer than 25,000 distinct CDR3 sequences, approximately 4.3% of them singletons. Sequencing was performed on lung tumor tissue, taken at surgery. The receptors come from a male donor with early-stage non-small cell lung cancer. Each CDR3 is given with its conserved first and last residue. Each record gives: J gene, D gene, V gene, clone size, CDR3 DNA, CDR3 protein. D genes are given only for firm matches. Not all rows give a size; the values are once, few, many and, for expanded clones, a class.

j_call: TRBJ2-6
d_call: .
v_call: TRBV2
clone_size: many
cdr3_nt: TGTGCCAGCAGTGCTGGGGCCAACGTCCTGACTTTC
cdr3_aa: CASSAGANVLTF

j_call: TRBJ2-1
d_call: .
v_call: TRBV9
clone_size: many
cdr3_nt: TGTGCCAGCAGCCCCCGTGTAGGGGCCGTCGATGAGCAGTTCTTC
cdr3_aa: CASSPRVGAVDEQFF

j_call: TRBJ2-5
d_call: .
v_call: TRBV12-3/TRBV12-4
clone_size: few
cdr3_nt: TGTGCCAGCACCATCTTAGGGGGAGAGACCCAGTACTTC
cdr3_aa: CASTILGGETQYF

j_call: TRBJ2-5
d_call: .
v_call: TRBV18
clone_size: many
cdr3_nt: TGTGCCAGCTCACCACAGGGGGAGACCCAGTACTTC
cdr3_aa: CASSPQGETQYF

j_call: TRBJ2-7
d_call: .
v_call: TRBV7-2
clone_size: medium-sized
cdr3_nt: TGTGCCAGCAGCTTAGAAGGGCGGGACCACGAGCAGTACTTC
cdr3_aa: CASSLEGRDHEQYF

j_call: TRBJ1-1
d_call: .
v_call: TRBV28
clone_size: many
cdr3_nt: TGTGCCAGCAGTTTACCTTTAGTGGGATTCATGAACACTGAAGCTTTCTTT
cdr3_aa: CASSLPLVGFMNTEAFF

j_call: TRBJ2-1
d_call: TRBD2
v_call: TRBV28
clone_size: many
cdr3_nt: TGTGCCAGCAGTTCGACTAGCGGGAGAGGACTGTCCTACAATGAGCAGTTCTTC
cdr3_aa: CASSSTSGRGLSYNEQFF

j_call: TRBJ2-1
d_call: TRBD2
v_call: TRBV7-8
clone_size: many
cdr3_nt: TGTGCCAGCAGCACCCCACTAGCGGGCGCTGACAATGAGCAGTTCTTC
cdr3_aa: CASSTPLAGADNEQFF

j_call: TRBJ2-1
d_call: .
v_call: TRBV28
clone_size: many
cdr3_nt: TGTGCCAGCAGTTACCTAGCGAGGGCTCCCGGGCATGAGCAGTTCTTC
cdr3_aa: CASSYLARAPGHEQFF

j_call: TRBJ2-2
d_call: TRBD1
v_call: TRBV18
clone_size: .
cdr3_nt: TGTGCCAGCTCACCACCAAAAACCTACAGGGGCCTGAACACCGGGGAGCTGTTTTTT
cdr3_aa: CASSPPKTYRGLNTGELFF

j_call: TRBJ2-1
d_call: .
v_call: TRBV7-9
clone_size: .
cdr3_nt: TGTGCCAGCAGCTCCTCCAGGGTGTACAATGAGCAGTTCTTC
cdr3_aa: CASSSSRVYNEQFF

j_call: TRBJ2-1
d_call: .
v_call: TRBV7-9
clone_size: .
cdr3_nt: TGTGCCAGCAGCTTAGGGGCCTACAATGAGCAGTTCTTC
cdr3_aa: CASSLGAYNEQFF

j_call: TRBJ2-5
d_call: TRBD1
v_call: TRBV29-1
clone_size: medium-sized
cdr3_nt: TGCAGCGTTGTTCGGGACAGGTACATCCAAGAGACCCAGTACTTC
cdr3_aa: CSVVRDRYIQETQYF

j_call: TRBJ2-2
d_call: .
v_call: TRBV7-8
clone_size: many
cdr3_nt: TGTGCCAGCAGCTTAGACGGGGGAGCGAGCACCGGGGAGCTGTTTTTT
cdr3_aa: CASSLDGGASTGELFF

j_call: TRBJ1-6
d_call: .
v_call: TRBV28
clone_size: many
cdr3_nt: TGTGCCAGCAGTTTATGTCCAGGGGTACACCCTTTGCCCCTCCACTTT
cdr3_aa: CASSLCPGVHPLPLHF

j_call: TRBJ1-5
d_call: .
v_call: TRBV20-1
clone_size: few
cdr3_nt: TGCAGTGCTCGAACCGGGGTAGGGGGTAATCAGCCCCAGCATTTT
cdr3_aa: CSARTGVGGNQPQHF

j_call: TRBJ1-2
d_call: .
v_call: TRBV11-2
clone_size: many
cdr3_nt: TGTGCCAGCAGTCCAACAGGAAACTATGGCTACACCTTC
cdr3_aa: CASSPTGNYGYTF

j_call: TRBJ2-4
d_call: .
v_call: TRBV3-1
clone_size: many
cdr3_nt: TGTGCCAGCAGCCAAAGTCTTATAGCCAAAAACATTCAGTACTTC
cdr3_aa: CASSQSLIAKNIQYF

j_call: TRBJ1-2
d_call: .
v_call: TRBV20-1
clone_size: many
cdr3_nt: TGCAGTGCTAGAGATGGGGGGGAGCCAGTCCCCCAGGGGTACACGTTC
cdr3_aa: CSARDGGEPVPQGYTF

j_call: TRBJ2-1
d_call: .
v_call: TRBV20-1
clone_size: many
cdr3_nt: TGCAGTGCTAGAGATCCGACGACCAGCTCCTACAATGAGCAGTTCTTC
cdr3_aa: CSARDPTTSSYNEQFF